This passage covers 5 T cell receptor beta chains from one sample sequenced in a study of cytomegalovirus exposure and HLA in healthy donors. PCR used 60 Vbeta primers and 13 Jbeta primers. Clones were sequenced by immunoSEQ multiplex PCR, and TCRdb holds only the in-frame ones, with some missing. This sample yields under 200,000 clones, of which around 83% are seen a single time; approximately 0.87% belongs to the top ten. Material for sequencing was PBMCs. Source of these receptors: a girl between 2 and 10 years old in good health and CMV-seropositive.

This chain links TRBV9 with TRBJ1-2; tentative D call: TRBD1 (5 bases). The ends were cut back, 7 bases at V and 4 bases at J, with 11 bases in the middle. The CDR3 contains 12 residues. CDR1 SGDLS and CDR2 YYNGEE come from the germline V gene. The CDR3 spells CASFRGTYGYTF. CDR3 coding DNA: TGTGCCAGCTTTAGGGGCACCTATGGCTACACCTTC.

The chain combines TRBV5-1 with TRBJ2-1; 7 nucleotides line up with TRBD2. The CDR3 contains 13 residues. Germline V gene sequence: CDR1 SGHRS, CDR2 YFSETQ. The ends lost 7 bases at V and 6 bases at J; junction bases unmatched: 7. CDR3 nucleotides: TGCGCCAGCGGCGGGGGATTCTTCAATGAGCAGTTCTTC. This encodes CASGGGFFNEQFF.

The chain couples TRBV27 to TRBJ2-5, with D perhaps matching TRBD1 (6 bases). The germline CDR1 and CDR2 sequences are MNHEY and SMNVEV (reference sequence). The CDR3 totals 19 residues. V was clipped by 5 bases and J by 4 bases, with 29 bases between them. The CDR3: CASSPPAGALTSRVETQYF. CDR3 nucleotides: TGTGCCAGCAGTCCCCCCGCAGGGGCCTTAACATCTAGGGTAGAGACCCAGTACTTC.

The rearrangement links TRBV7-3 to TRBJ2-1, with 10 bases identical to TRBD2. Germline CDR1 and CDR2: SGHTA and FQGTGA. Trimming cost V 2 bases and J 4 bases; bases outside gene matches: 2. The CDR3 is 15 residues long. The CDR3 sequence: CASSLLAGAYNEQFF. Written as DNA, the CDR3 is TGTGCCAGCAGCTTACTAGCGGGGGCATACAATGAGCAGTTCTTC.

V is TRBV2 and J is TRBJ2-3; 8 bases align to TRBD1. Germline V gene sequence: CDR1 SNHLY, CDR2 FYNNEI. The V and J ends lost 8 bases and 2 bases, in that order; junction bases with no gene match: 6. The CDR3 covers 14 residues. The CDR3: CASQDRGYTDTQYF. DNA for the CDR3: TGTGCCAGCCAAGACAGGGGTTACACAGATACGCAGTATTTT.